Below are 9 T cell receptor beta chains sequenced from a single sample in a study of T-cell reconstitution after alpha-beta-depleted transplantation in children. Unique molecular identifiers were used to barcode this TCRbeta library. TCRdb re-derived calls from the PCR reads in MiXCR, one entry per CDR3 protein. The table shows approximately 590,000 distinct CDR3 sequences, with roughly a tenth occurring only once. Sample: PBMCs from the stem cell graft donor, taken from the stem cell graft. These receptors came from a human donor who donated a stem cell graft to a child with acute myeloid leukemia.

The rearrangement joins TRBV27 to TRBJ2-2, with 8 positions matching TRBD1. Trimming at V came to 5 bases and at J to 7 bases, leaving 9 bases not matched to a gene. The CDR3 loop spans 15 amino acids. Germline V gene lookup returns CDR1 MNHEY and CDR2 SMNVEV (reference sequence). The CDR3 DNA sequence: TGTGCCAGCAGTCCTAGACAGGGGTCCGTCGGGGAGCTGTTTTTT. This sequence encodes CASSPRQGSVGELFF.

The V and J genes are TRBV27 and TRBJ2-7; 7 positions agree with TRBD2. V shed 6 bases, J shed 5 bases, and the junction held 13 bases outside the gene matches. Germline loops: CDR1 MNHEY, CDR2 SMNVEV (reference sequence). The CDR3 length is 15 residues. The CDR3 is CASSLLAGVSHEQYF. The CDR3 nucleotides read TGTGCCAGCAGCCTTCTTGCGGGAGTAAGCCACGAGCAGTACTTC.

The chain is built from TRBV3-1 and TRBJ2-2; the D gene could be TRBD1 or TRBD2 (5 bases each). Trimming took off 7 bases at V and 6 bases at J, with 18 bases between the two ends. The CDR3 length is 15 residues. The germline gives CDR1 LGHDT, CDR2 YNNKEL (reference sequence). CDR3 DNA sequence: TGTGCCAGCACCGAAGCTCCGGGACGTCCCGGGGAGCTGTTTTTT. As protein: CASTEAPGRPGELFF.

This clonotype was seen a handful of times. This chain joins TRBV18 and TRBJ1-1, with D perhaps matching TRBD1 (6 bases). Germline V CDR1 and CDR2: KGHSH, LQKENI. V shed 3 bases and J shed 7 bases, with 9 bases lying between them. CDR3 size: 12 residues. The chain's CDR3 is CASSPADSEAFF. CDR3 nucleotides: TGTGCCAGCTCACCGGCGGACAGTGAAGCTTTCTTT.

The V gene is TRBV7-2, the J gene TRBJ2-7; a possible D gene is TRBD2 (5 bases). Germline V gene sequence: CDR1 SGHTA, CDR2 FQGNSA. The CDR3 is made up of 14 amino acids. V lost 1 base, J lost 6 bases, and 13 bases lay in between. The CDR3 sequence is CASSLGLPLSEQYF. CDR3 in DNA: TGTGCCAGCAGCTTAGGACTACCCCTCTCCGAGCAGTACTTC.

This clonotype came up many times. The chain is built from TRBV29-1 and TRBJ2-1; 15 positions agree with TRBD2. V was clipped by 7 bases and J by 7 bases; unmatched bases: 8. The length of the CDR3 is 15 residues. Germline CDR1 SQVTM, CDR2 ANQGSEA. The CDR3 DNA is TGCAGCGGAGTGGGGACTAGCGGGAGGCAGAATGAGCAGTTCTTC. Amino acid sequence: CSGVGTSGRQNEQFF.

This clonotype was found many times. The chain employs TRBV27 and TRBJ2-3; possible D gene TRBD2, 6 bases. CDR1 and CDR2 from the germline V gene are MNHEY and SMNVEV (reference sequence). The CDR3 is 14 residues long. Trimming took 5 bases from V and 0 from J, leaving 9 bases between them. CDR3 nucleotides: TGTGCCAGCAGTCAGGGACTGAGCACAGATACGCAGTATTTT. Encoded protein: CASSQGLSTDTQYF.

The J gene is TRBJ1-5, the V gene TRBV28; D might be TRBD1 (5 bases). Germline CDR1 reads MDHEN; CDR2 reads SYDVKM. This CDR3 region has 15 residues. V lost 4 bases to trimming and J lost 9 bases, with 19 bases between them. The CDR3 reads CASSSEDRGLRPQHF. CDR3 nucleotides: TGTGCCAGCAGTTCAGAGGACCGGGGCCTGAGGCCCCAGCATTTT.

This clonotype was detected many times. In nucleotides, the CDR3 is TGCAGCGTTGAGGGGGACAGGGAGAGCACAGATACGCAGTATTTT. Its protein product is CSVEGDRESTDTQYF. V usage is TRBV29-1 and J usage is TRBJ2-3, with 9 bases fitting TRBD1. With V trimmed by 3 bases and J by 0 bases, 4 bases remained unmatched. CDR3 size: 15 residues. The germline V gene encodes CDR1 SQVTM and CDR2 ANQGSEA.